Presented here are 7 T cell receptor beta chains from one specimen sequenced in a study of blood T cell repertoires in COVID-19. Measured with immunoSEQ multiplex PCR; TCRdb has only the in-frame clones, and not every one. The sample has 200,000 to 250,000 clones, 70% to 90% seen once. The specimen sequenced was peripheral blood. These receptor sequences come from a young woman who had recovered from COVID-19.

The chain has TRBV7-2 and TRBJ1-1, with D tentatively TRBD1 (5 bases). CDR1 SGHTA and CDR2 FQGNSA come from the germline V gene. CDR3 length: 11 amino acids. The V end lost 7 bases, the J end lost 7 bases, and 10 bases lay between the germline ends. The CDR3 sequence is CASIMTDEAFF. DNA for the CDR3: TGTGCCAGCATAATGACAGATGAAGCTTTCTTT.

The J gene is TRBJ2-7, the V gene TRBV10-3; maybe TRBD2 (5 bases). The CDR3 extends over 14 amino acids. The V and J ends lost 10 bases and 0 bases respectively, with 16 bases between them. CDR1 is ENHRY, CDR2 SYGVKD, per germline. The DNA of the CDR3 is TGTGCCAGCCGAGGGCAGCAAAGCTCCTACGAGCAGTACTTC. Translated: CASRGQQSSYEQYF.

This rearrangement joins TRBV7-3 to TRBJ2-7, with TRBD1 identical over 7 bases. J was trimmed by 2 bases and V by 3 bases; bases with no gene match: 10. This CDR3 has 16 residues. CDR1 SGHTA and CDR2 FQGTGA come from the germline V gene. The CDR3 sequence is CASSFVGTALTYEQYF. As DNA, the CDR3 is TGTGCCAGCAGCTTTGTCGGGACAGCCCTCACCTACGAGCAGTACTTC.

DNA for the CDR3: TGTGCCAGCAGCAAATACTGGACAGGGGAGAACACTGAAGCTTTCTTT. This sequence encodes CASSKYWTGENTEAFF. The genes are TRBV7-2 and TRBJ1-1, with TRBD1 identical over 9 bases. With 5 bases clipped from V and 1 base from J, the junction kept 8 bases outside the gene matches. Germline values: CDR1 SGHTA, CDR2 FQGNSA. This CDR3 has 16 amino acids.

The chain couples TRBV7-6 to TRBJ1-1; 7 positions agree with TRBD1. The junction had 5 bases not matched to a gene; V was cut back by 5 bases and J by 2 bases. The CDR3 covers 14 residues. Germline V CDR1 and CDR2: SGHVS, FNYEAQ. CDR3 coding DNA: TGTGCCAGCAGCATGACAGGGAGAAACACTGAAGCTTTCTTT. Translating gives CASSMTGRNTEAFF.

CDR3 region: CASSHSGKGGELFF. The CDR3 DNA sequence: TGTGCCAGCAGCCATAGCGGGAAAGGCGGGGAGCTGTTTTTT. The rearrangement uses TRBV7-9 and TRBJ2-2; 8 bases are shared with TRBD2. Germline CDR1 SEHNR, CDR2 FQNEAQ (reference sequence). The CDR3 sequence is 14 residues long. V shed 5 bases and J 7 bases; nucleotides not matched to a gene: 6. Variable domain in full (rest from reference TRBV7-9 and TRBJ2-2): DTGVSQNPRHKITKRGQNVTFRCDPISEHNRLYWYRQTLGQGPEFLTYFQNEAQLEKSRLLSDRFSAERPKGSFSTLEIQRTEQGDSAMYLCASSHSGKGGELFFGEGSRLTVL.

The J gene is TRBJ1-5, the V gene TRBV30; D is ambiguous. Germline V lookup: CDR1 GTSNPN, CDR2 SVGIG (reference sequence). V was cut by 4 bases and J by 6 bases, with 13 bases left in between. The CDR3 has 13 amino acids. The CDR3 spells CAWTGQTGQPQHF. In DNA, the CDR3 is TGTGCCTGGACTGGCCAGACGGGTCAGCCCCAGCATTTT.